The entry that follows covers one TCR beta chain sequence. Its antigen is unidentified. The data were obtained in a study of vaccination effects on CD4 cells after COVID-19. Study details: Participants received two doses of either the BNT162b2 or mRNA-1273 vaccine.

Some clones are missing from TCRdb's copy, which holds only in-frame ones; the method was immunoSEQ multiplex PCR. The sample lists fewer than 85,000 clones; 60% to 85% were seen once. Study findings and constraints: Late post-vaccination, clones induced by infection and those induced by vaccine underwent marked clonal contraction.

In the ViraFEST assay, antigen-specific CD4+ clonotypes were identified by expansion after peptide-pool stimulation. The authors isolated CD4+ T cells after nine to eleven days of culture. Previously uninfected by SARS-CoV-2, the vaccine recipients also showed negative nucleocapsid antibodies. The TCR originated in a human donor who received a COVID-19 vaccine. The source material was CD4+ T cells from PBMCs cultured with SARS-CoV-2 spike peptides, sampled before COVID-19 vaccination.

The CDR3 DNA reads as TGTGCCAGCAGCTTAGGATTGGGTTTGGTCAAAAACATTCAGTACTTC. As protein: CASSLGLGLVKNIQYF. The genes are TRBV11-2 and TRBJ2-4, with D unresolved. V lost 1 base and J 3 bases, leaving 13 bases between the germline ends. Germline V gene sequence: CDR1 SGHAT, CDR2 FQNNGV. The CDR3 runs 16 residues.